This T cell receptor beta chain was captured by sequencing in a study of T cell repertoires in cytomegalovirus infection. Study details: Indications came from public TCR beta signatures; they pointed to CMV infection and to a matching HLA type.

The germline gives CDR1 LNHDA, CDR2 SQIVND (reference sequence). V lost 3 bases to trimming and J lost 0 bases, with 12 bases between them. There are 17 residues in the CDR3. Findings and limits, study-wide: CMV carriers having the relevant HLA were flagged by cumulative public TCR beta family frequency.

As for this clonotype: The antigen is not known.

MiXCR was run by TCRdb on the reads, yielding one entry per CDR3 protein. The sample shows roughly 570,000 distinct CDR3 sequences, roughly 42% of them seen only once. The sample was cultured PBMCs, taken from culture after CMV antigen stimulation. The chain combines TRBV19 with TRBJ2-6; a possible D gene is TRBD1 (6 bases). The source is a human donor in good health (CMV status not recorded). Some clones in this sample may be carry-over from other donors' samples. CDR3 amino acids: CASSMSNRASGANVLTF. CDR3 DNA: TGTGCCAGTAGTATGTCCAACAGGGCCTCTGGGGCCAACGTCCTGACTTTC.